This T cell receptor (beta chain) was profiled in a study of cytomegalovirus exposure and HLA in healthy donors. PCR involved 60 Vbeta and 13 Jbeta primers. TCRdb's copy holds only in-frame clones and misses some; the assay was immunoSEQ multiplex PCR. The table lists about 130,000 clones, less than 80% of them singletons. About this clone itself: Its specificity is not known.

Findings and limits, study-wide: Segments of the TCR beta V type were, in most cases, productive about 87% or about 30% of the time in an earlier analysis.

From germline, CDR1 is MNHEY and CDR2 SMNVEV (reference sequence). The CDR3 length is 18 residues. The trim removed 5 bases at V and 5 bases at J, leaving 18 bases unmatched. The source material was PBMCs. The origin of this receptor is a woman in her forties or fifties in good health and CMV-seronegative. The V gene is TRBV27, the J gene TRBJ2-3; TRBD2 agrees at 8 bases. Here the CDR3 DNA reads TGTGCCAGCAGTCCCTCCGGACTAGCCGGAAATTTTGGAGATACGCAGTATTTT. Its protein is CASSPSGLAGNFGDTQYF.